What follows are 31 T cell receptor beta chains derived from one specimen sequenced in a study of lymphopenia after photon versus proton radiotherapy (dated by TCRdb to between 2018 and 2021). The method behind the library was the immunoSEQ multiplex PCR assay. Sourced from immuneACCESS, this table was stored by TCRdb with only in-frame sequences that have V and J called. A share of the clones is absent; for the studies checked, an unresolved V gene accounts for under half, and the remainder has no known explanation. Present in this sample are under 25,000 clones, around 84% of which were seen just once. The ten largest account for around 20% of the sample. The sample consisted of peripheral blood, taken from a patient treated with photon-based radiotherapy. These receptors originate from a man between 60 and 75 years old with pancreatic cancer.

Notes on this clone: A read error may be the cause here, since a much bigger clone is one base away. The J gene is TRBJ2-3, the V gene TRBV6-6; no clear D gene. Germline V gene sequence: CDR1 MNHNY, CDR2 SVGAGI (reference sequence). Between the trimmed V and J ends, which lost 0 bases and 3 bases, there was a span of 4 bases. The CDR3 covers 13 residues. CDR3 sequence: CASSYSGTDTQYF. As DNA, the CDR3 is TGTGCCAGCAGTTACTCGGGGACAGATACGCAGTATTTT.

The CDR3: CASSYSLIAGNTIYF. The CDR3 DNA reads as TGTGCCAGCAGTTATAGCCTTATCGCTGGAAACACCATATATTTT. V and J are TRBV2 and TRBJ1-3; D uncertain. The ends were cut back, 5 bases at V and 2 bases at J, with 13 bases in the middle. The CDR3 is 15 residues long. Germline assignment: CDR1 SNHLY and CDR2 FYNNEI.

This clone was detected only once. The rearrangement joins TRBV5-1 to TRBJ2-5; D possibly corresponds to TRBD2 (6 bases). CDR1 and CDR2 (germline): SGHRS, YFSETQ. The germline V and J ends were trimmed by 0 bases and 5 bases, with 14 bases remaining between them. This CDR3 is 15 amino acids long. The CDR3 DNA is TGCGCCAGCAGCTTGGAACTAGCTGGAGGGGAGACCCAGTACTTC. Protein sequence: CASSLELAGGETQYF.

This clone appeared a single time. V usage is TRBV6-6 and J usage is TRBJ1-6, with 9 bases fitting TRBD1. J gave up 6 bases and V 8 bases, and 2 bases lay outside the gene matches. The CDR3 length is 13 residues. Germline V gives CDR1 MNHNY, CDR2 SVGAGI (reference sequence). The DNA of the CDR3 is TGTGCCAGCCGGGACAGGGCTAATTCACCCCTCCACTTT. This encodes CASRDRANSPLHF.

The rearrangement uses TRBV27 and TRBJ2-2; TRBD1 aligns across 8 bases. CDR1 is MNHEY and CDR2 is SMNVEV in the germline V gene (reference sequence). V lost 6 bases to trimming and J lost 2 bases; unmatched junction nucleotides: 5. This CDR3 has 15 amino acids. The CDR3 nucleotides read TGTGCCAGCAGACTGGGACAGGTTAACACCGGGGAGCTGTTTTTT. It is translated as CASRLGQVNTGELFF.

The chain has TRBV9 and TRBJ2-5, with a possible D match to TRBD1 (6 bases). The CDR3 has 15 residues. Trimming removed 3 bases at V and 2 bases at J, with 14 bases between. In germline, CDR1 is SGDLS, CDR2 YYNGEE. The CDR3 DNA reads TGTGCCAGCAGCGCAAGAGGACAGACACAAGAGACCCAGTACTTC. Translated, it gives CASSARGQTQETQYF.

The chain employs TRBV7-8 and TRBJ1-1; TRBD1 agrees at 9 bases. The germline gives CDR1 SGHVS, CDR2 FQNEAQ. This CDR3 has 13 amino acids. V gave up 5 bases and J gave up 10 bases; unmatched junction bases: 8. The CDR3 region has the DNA TGTGCCAGCAGCCTAACAGGGGGCTTAGGAGCTTTCTTT. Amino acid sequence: CASSLTGGLGAFF.

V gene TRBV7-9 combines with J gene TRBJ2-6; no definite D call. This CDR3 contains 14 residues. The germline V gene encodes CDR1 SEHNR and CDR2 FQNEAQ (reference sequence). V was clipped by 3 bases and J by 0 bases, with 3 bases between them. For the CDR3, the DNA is TGTGCCAGCAGCTTTTCCTCTGGGGCCAACGTCCTGACTTTC. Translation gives CASSFSSGANVLTF.

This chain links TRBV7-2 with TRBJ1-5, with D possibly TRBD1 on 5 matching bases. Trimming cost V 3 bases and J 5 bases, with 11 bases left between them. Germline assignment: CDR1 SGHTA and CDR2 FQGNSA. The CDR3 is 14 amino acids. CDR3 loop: CASSFDDSYQPQHF. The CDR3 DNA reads TGTGCCAGCAGCTTTGACGACAGCTATCAGCCCCAGCATTTT.

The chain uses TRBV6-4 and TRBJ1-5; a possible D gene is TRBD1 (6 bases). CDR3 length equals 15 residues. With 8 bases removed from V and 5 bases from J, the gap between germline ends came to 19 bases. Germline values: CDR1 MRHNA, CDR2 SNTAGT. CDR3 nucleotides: TGTGCCAGCCCCTCTCGGGGGACAACCCATCAGCCCCAGCATTTT. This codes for CASPSRGTTHQPQHF.

The CDR3 reads CASSFYGTSGDTQYF. The CDR3 DNA sequence: TGTGCCAGCAGCTTCTATGGAACTAGCGGGGATACGCAGTATTTT. The gene calls are TRBV7-9 and TRBJ2-3; 9 nucleotides agree with TRBD2. Trimming removed 3 bases from V and 6 bases from J; junction bases left unmatched: 7. The CDR3 has 15 residues. The V gene's germline CDR1 is SEHNR and CDR2 FQNEAQ (reference sequence).

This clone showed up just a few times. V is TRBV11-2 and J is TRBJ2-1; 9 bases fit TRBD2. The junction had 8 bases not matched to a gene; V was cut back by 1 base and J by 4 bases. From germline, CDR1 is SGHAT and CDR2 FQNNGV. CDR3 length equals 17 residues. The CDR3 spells CASSLGGASGVYNEQFF. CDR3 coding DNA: TGTGCCAGCAGCTTAGGGGGAGCTAGCGGGGTATACAATGAGCAGTTCTTC.

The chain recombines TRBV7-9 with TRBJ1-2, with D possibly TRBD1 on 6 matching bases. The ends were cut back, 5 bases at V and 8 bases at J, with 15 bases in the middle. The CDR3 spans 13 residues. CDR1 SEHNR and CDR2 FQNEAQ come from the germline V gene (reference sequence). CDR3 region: CASSRTTGSGYTF. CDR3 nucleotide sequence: TGTGCCAGCAGCCGTACTACAGGGTCAGGCTACACCTTC.

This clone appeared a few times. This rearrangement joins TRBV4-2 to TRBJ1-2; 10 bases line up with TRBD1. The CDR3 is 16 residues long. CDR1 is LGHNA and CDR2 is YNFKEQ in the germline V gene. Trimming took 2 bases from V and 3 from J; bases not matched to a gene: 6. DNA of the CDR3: TGTGCCAGCAGCCAAAGTTCCGGACAGGGGGACTATGGCTACACCTTC. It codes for CASSQSSGQGDYGYTF.

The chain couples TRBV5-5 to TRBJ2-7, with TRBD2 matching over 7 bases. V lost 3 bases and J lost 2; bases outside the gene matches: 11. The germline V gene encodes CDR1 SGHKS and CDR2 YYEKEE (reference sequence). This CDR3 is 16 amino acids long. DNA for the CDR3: TGTGCCAGCAGCTCCTCCCGCCTAGCGGTTGCCTACGAGCAGTACTTC. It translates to CASSSSRLAVAYEQYF.

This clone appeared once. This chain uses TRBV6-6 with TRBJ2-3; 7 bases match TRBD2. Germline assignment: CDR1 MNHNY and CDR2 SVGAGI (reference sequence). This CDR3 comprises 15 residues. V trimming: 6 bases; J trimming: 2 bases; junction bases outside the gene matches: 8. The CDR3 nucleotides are TGTGCCAGCAGACTCCCTAGCGGCCTCACAGATACGCAGTATTTT. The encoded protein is CASRLPSGLTDTQYF.

CDR3 DNA sequence: TGCGCCAGCAGCCGAGACAGGAGCGGCTATGGCTACACCTTC. Its protein is CASSRDRSGYGYTF. This chain uses TRBV5-1 with TRBJ1-2, with D perhaps matching TRBD1 (6 bases). The CDR3 is made up of 14 amino acids. CDR1 and CDR2 (germline): SGHRS, YFSETQ. The V end was cut by 4 bases, the J end by 4 bases, with 14 bases between.

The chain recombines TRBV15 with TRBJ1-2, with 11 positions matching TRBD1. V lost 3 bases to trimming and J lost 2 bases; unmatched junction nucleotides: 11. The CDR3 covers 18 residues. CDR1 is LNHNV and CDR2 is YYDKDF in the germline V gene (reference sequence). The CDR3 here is CATSSSIVRDRGNYGYTF. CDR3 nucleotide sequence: TGTGCCACCAGCAGCTCCATAGTCCGGGACAGGGGGAACTATGGCTACACCTTC.

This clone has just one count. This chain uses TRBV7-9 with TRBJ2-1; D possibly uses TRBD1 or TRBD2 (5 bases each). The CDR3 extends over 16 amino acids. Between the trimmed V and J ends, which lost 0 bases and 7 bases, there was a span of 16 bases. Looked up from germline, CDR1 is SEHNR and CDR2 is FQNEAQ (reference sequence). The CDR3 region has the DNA TGTGCCAGCAGCTTAGCGATGGGACCAACCCCGAATGAGCAGTTCTTC. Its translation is CASSLAMGPTPNEQFF.

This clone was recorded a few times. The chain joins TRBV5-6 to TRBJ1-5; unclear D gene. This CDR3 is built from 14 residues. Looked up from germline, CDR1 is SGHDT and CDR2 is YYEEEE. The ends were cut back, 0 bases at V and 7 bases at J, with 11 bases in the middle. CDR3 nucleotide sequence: TGTGCCAGCAGCTTGGGGGAATCCAGGCAGCCCCAGCATTTT. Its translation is CASSLGESRQPQHF.

The CDR3 sequence: CASSLGLVGTPKETQYF. The CDR3 bases are TGTGCCAGCAGCTTAGGCCTCGTTGGGACTCCTAAAGAGACCCAGTACTTC. V and J are TRBV13 and TRBJ2-5; perhaps TRBD2 as D (6 bases). Per germline, CDR1 PRHDT and CDR2 FYEKMQ (reference sequence). The CDR3 contains 17 residues. With 0 bases removed from V and 3 bases from J, the gap between germline ends came to 17 bases.

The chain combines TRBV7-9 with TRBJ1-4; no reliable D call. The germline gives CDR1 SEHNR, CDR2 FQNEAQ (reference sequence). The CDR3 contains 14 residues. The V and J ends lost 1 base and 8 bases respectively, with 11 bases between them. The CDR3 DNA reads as TGTGCCAGCAGCTTAGGAAGCGGCGGGGAAAAACTGTTTTTT. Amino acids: CASSLGSGGEKLFF. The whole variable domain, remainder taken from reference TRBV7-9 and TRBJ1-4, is DTGVSQNPRHKITKRGQNVTFRCDPISEHNRLYWYRQTLGQGPEFLTYFQNEAQLEKSRLLSDRFSAERPKGSFSTLEIQRTEQGDSAMYLCASSLGSGGEKLFFGSGTQLSVL.

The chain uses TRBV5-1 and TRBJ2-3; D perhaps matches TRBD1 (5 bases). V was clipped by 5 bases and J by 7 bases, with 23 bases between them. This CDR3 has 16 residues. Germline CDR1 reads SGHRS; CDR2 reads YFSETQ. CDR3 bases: TGCGCCAGCAGTGTCGGTGGGGCCAAATTTACTAATACGCAGTATTTT. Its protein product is CASSVGGAKFTNTQYF.

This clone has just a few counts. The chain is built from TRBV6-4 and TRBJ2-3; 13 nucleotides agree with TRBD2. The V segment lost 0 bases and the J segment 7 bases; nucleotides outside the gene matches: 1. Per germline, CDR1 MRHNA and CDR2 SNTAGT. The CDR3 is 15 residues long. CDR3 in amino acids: CASSDSTSGGNTQYF. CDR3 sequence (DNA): TGTGCCAGCAGTGACTCGACTAGCGGGGGGAATACGCAGTATTTT.

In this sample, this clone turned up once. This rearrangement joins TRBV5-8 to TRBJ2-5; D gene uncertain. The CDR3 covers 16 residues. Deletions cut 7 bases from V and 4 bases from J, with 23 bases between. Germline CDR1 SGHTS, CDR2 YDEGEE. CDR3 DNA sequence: TGTGCCAGCGGTTCCTCGTTCCGCCCCTGGGGAGAGACCCAGTACTTC. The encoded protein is CASGSSFRPWGETQYF.

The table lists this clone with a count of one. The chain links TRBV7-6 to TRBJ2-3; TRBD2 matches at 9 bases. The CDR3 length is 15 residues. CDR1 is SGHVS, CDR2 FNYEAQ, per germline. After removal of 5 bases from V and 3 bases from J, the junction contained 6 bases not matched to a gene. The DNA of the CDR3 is TGTGCCAGCAGCCTGATTAGCGGGGGAACAGATACGCAGTATTTT. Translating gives CASSLISGGTDTQYF.

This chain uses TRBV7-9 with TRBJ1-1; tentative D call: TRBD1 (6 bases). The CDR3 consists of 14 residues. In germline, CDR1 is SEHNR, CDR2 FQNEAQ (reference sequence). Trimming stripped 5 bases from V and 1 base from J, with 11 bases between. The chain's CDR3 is CASSAGVGNTEAFF. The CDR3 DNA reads TGTGCCAGCAGCGCAGGGGTCGGGAACACTGAAGCTTTCTTT.

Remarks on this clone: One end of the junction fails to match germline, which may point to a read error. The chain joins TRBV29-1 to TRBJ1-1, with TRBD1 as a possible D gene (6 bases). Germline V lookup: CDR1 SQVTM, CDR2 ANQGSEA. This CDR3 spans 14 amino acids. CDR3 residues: CNVDVGQKNTEAFF. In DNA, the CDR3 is TGCAACGTTGACGTTGGACAGAAGAACACTGAAGCTTTCTTT.

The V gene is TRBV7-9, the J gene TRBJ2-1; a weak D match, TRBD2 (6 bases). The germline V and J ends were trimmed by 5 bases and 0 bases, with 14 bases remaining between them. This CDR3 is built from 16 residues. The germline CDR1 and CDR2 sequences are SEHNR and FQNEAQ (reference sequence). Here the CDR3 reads CASSGRGFRSYNEQFF. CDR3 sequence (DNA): TGTGCCAGCAGCGGCCGGGGGTTCCGCTCCTACAATGAGCAGTTCTTC.

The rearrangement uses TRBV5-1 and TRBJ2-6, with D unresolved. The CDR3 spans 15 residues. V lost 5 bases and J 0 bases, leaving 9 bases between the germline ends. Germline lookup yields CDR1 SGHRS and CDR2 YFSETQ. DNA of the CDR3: TGCGCCAGCAGGTCCCTATTCTCTGGGGCCAACGTCCTGACTTTC. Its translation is CASRSLFSGANVLTF.

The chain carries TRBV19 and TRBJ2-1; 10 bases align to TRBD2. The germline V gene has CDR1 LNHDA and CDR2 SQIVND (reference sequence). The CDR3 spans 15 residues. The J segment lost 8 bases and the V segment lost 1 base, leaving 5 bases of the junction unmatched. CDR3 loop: CASSIGSGGVDEQFF. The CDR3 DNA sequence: TGTGCCAGTAGTATAGGAAGCGGGGGGGTCGATGAGCAGTTCTTC.